This T cell receptor beta chain derives from a study of blood T cell repertoires in COVID-19 (dated by TCRdb to 2020 to 2021). Background for the entire study: Samples from collaborators originated in the United States, Italy and Spain and spanned both the acute and convalescent phases of COVID-19. Nearly every sample came with metadata listing a de-identified subject ID, COVID-19 status, age in years and sex. The prospective study material was composed of cDNA or gDNA derived from T cells, B-cell-depleted T cells, or PBMCs. Deeply sampled blood TCRbeta repertoires from subjects exposed to, actively infected with, or recovered from COVID-19 were included in the dataset. HLA class I and class II types, where available, came from metadata supplied by the sample provider rather than from assay-based typing. The repertoires were made available in a free public database intended to serve as a resource for research on the immune response to SARS-CoV-2. Samples came from the ongoing ImmuneRACE study (first 160 participants) plus 1,254 subjects from 6 global collaborators.

Participants in the prospective study were aged 18 to 89 years, lived in some 24 United States geographic areas, and enrolled through a virtual design. To assign participants to cohorts, the prospective study relied on clinical history that participants themselves reported in a screening survey and a study questionnaire. ImmuneRACE Cohort 3 recovered participants were defined by two consecutive negative NP/OP PCR tests, healthcare professional clearance, or symptom resolution. In the prospective study, mobile phlebotomists collected whole blood, serum and a nasopharyngeal or oropharyngeal swab from each participant. Over a roughly two-month period, participants in the prospective study had the option of providing additional blood draws and questionnaires. Before DNA extraction, prospective study blood samples were shipped either frozen or at room temperature. Paper-wide results and their limitations: The quantity of clinical and demographic metadata differed by source and by participant and was supplied without curation.

The germline V gene specifies MNHNS as CDR1 and SASEGT as CDR2. The CDR3 runs 19 amino acids, cysteine and phenylalanine included. The entry retains the CDR3 DNA only, 57 bases that are in frame from base 1. V drops 3 bases and J drops 5 bases, leaving 28 bases in between. TCRbeta CDR3 regions were amplified from genomic DNA using the immunoSEQ Assay, a bias-controlled multiplex PCR. In the source study's methods: The number of nucleated cells in each sample was estimated by amplification of reference gene primers within the assay. To quantify the absolute abundance of each unique TCRbeta CDR3 rearrangement, sequence reads were collapsed and filtered. Productive Simpson clonality was computed per sample as the square root of Simpson's diversity index over productive rearrangements. TCRdb re-hosts the immuneACCESS table, in-frame sequences only. Its copies lack some clones; in the studies checked, an unresolved V gene accounts for under half of them, and the cause for the rest is not known. V and J calls and clone size follow that table, whereas D and trimming were derived from the DNA. The sample table records 200,000 to 250,000 clones; 85% of these occur just once. The ten largest clones take up around 20% of the sample.

With regard to this clone: What this receptor recognizes is not known. No base quality information exists; no much larger clone differs at one position.

This receptor was taken from a man aged 35 to 55 who had recovered from COVID-19. Sequencing was performed on PBMCs or T cells enriched from blood (not recorded which). In this chain, TRBV6-1 is recombined with TRBJ1-1, with TRBD1 as a weak D call on 5 bases. The CDR3 has the sequence CASSEPFRGSAGSGTEAFF. The DNA sequence is TGTGCCAGCAGTGAGCCCTTCCGGGGGAGCGCGGGGTCGGGGACTGAAGCTTTCTTT.